This T cell receptor (beta chain) was sequenced during a study of PD-L1 blockade in urothelial cancer. Study details: Patients' histories included 0 to 3 prior chemotherapy regimens.

Time point noted: pretreatment peripheral blood. V trimming: 0 bases; J trimming: 1 base; junction bases outside the gene matches: 4. In germline, CDR1 is MNHEY, CDR2 SVGAGI. The CDR3 totals 16 residues. TCRdb keeps only in-frame clones here, not all; method: immunoSEQ multiplex PCR. Among about 55,000 clones listed, roughly 80% were seen once. The J gene is TRBJ2-7, the V gene TRBV6-5, with 9 positions matching TRBD2. The TCR sequence derives from a man between 70 and 80 years old with urothelial cancer. The sequencing used PBMCs, collected around atezolizumab (anti-PD-L1) treatment. CDR3 sequence (DNA): TGTGCCAGCAGTTACTCGGGCAGCGGGGGGTCCTACGAGCAGTACTTC. This translates into CASSYSGSGGSYEQYF.